The 9 T cell receptor beta chains below were found in one sample sequenced in a study of identical twins. TCRdb passed the 5' RACE reads through MiXCR, listing each CDR3 protein once. The sample consists of hundreds of thousands of distinct CDR3 sequences, over 5% of them appearing once. What was sequenced was naive T cells sorted from blood. These receptors were collected from a man between 18 and 35 years old in good health.

This clonotype was detected many times. V usage is TRBV5-1 and J usage is TRBJ1-1; D gene ambiguous. The CDR3 sequence is 13 residues long. Trimming stripped 2 bases from V and 5 bases from J, with 10 bases between. Germline CDR1 is SGHRS and CDR2 is YFSETQ. The CDR3 nucleotides are TGCGCCAGCAGCTTTGACTTAGTGACTGAAGCTTTCTTT. Translation gives CASSFDLVTEAFF. Looking up the rest from reference TRBV5-1 and TRBJ1-1 gives the full variable domain: KAGVTQTPRYLIKTRGQQVTLSCSPISGHRSVSWYQQTPGQGLQFLFEYFSETQRNKGNFPGRFSGRQFSNSRSEMNVSTLELGDSALYLCASSFDLVTEAFFGQGTRLTVV.

This clonotype appeared once. V is TRBV27 and J is TRBJ2-2; D remains ambiguous. CDR1 is MNHEY, CDR2 SMNVEV, per germline (reference sequence). The CDR3 length is 12 residues. The V end lost 5 bases, the J end lost 7 bases, and 8 bases lay between the germline ends. Written as DNA, the CDR3 is TGTGCCAGCAGTCCAGCGTTCGGGGAGCTGTTTTTT. This codes for CASSPAFGELFF.

There are a few counts of this clonotype. The CDR3 loop is CATESKREGRDTQYF. CDR3 sequence (DNA): TGTGCCACGGAATCTAAGCGGGAGGGCCGGGATACGCAGTATTTT. The V call is TRBV6-1, the J call TRBJ2-3; the match to TRBD2 covers 10 bases. CDR3 size: 15 residues. After removal of 10 bases from V and 6 bases from J, the junction contained 13 bases not matched to a gene. Germline lookup yields CDR1 MNHNS and CDR2 SASEGT.

There are a few counts of this clonotype. The rearrangement joins TRBV12-5 to TRBJ2-5; 8 nucleotides agree with TRBD1. CDR1 and CDR2 (germline): LGHNT, FRNRAP. V lost 5 bases to trimming and J lost 1 base; unmatched junction nucleotides: 0. This CDR3 is built from 13 residues. The CDR3 sequence: CASGQGAQETQYF. CDR3 in DNA: TGTGCTAGTGGTCAGGGGGCCCAAGAGACCCAGTACTTC.

This clonotype occurred many times. V gene TRBV30 combines with J gene TRBJ2-2; D is possibly TRBD1 or TRBD2 (5 bases each). Deletions cut 3 bases from V and 4 bases from J, with 12 bases between. Germline lookup yields CDR1 GTSNPN and CDR2 SVGIG (reference sequence). The CDR3 is 14 residues long. The CDR3 is CAWRRGFRTGELFF. The DNA for the CDR3 is TGTGCCTGGAGGAGGGGATTCCGCACCGGGGAGCTGTTTTTT.

This clonotype occurred many times. This rearrangement joins TRBV24-1 to TRBJ2-3, with D hard to call. Germline V gene sequence: CDR1 KGHDR, CDR2 SFDVKD. V lost 1 base, J lost 4 bases, and 11 bases lay in between. CDR3 length: 15 amino acids. CDR3 sequence reads: CATSDLGSFADTQYF. CDR3 nucleotides: TGTGCCACCAGTGATTTAGGCTCATTTGCAGATACGCAGTATTTT.

Worth noting for this clonotype: A much larger clone lies one base from this, so it may be a read error. Without the conserved terminal phenylalanine or tryptophan, this CDR3 likely stems from a read error. V and J are TRBV4-1 and TRBJ2-5, with D unresolved. The germline V gene has CDR1 MGHRA and CDR2 YSYEKL. This CDR3 contains 14 residues. V lost 5 bases to trimming and J lost 2 bases, with 12 bases between them. This CDR3 is CASSSPGTQETQYS. CDR3 DNA sequence: TGCGCCAGCAGCTCACCGGGCACACAAGAGACCCAGTACTCC.

Ten or more counts support this clonotype. The chain uses TRBV6-5 and TRBJ2-1; D ambiguous. Trimming left V 0 bases short and J 8 bases short, with 11 bases between. Germline loops: CDR1 MNHEY, CDR2 SVGAGI. CDR3 length: 14 residues. CDR3 protein: CASSYSQGRDEQFF. The DNA for the CDR3 is TGTGCCAGCAGTTACTCTCAAGGTCGGGATGAGCAGTTCTTC.

In this sample, this clonotype turned up a few times. The chain joins TRBV25-1 to TRBJ1-1; unclear D gene. Germline V gene sequence: CDR1 MGHDK, CDR2 SYGVNS. V was shortened by 4 bases and J by 1 base, with 10 bases between the two germline ends. There are 14 residues in the CDR3. CDR3 nucleotides: TGTGCCAGCAGTGGTATAGGTCGGAACACTGAAGCTTTCTTT. Protein sequence: CASSGIGRNTEAFF.